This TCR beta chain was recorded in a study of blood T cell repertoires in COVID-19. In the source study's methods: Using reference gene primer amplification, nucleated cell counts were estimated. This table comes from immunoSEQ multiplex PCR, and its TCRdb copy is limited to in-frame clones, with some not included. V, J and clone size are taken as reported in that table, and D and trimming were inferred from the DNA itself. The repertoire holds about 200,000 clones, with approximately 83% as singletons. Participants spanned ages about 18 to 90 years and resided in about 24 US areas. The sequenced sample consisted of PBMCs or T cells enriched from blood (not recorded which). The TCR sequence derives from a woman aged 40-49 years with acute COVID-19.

The DNA for the CDR3 is TGTGCCAGCAGTTACGGGGCAGGGGCAGACTATGGCTACACCTTC. Translated, it gives CASSYGAGADYGYTF. V usage is TRBV6-5 and J usage is TRBJ1-2; the D gene is possibly TRBD1 (6 bases). CDR1 and CDR2 (germline): MNHEY, SVGAGI. The CDR3 loop spans 15 amino acids. Trimming pared 2 bases from V and 3 bases from J, leaving 13 bases between.